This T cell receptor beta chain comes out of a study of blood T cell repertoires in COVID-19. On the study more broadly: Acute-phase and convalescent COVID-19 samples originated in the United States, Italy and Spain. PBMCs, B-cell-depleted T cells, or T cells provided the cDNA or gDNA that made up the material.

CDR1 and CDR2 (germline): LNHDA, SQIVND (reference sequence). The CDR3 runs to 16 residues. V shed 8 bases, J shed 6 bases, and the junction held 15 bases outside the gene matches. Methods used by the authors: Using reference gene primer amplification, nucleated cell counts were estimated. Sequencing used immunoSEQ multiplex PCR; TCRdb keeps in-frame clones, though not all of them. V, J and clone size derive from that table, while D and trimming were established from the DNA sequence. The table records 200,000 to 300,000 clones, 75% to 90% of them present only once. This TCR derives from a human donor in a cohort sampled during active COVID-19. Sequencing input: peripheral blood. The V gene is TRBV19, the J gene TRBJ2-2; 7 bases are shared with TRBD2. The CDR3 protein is CASSDVSAGRAGELFF. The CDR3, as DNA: TGTGCCAGTTCAGATGTGTCAGCGGGAAGAGCCGGGGAGCTGTTTTTT.